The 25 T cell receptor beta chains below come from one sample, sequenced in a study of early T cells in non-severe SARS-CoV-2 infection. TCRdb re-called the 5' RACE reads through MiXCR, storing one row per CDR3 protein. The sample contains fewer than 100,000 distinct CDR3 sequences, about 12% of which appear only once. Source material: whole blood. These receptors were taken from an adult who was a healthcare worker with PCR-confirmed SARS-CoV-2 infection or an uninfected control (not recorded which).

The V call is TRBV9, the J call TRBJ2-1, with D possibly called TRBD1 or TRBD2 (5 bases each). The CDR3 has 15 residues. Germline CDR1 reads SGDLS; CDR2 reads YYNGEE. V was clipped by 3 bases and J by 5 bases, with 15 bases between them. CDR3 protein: CASSAYEGHHNEQFF. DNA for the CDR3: TGTGCCAGCAGCGCCTATGAGGGGCATCACAATGAGCAGTTCTTC.

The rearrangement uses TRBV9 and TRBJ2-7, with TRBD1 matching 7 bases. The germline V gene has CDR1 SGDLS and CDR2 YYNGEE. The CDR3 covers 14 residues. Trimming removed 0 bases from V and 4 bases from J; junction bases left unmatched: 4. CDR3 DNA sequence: TGTGCCAGCAGCGTAGAAGGCAGGGGGTACGAGCAGTACTTC. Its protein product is CASSVEGRGYEQYF.

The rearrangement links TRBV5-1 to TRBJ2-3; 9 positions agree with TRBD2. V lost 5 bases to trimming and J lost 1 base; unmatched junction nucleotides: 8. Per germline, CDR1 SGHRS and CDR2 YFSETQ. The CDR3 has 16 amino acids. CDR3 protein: CASRTLERGGTDTQYF. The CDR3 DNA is TGCGCCAGCAGAACCCTCGAGCGGGGGGGCACAGATACGCAGTATTTT.

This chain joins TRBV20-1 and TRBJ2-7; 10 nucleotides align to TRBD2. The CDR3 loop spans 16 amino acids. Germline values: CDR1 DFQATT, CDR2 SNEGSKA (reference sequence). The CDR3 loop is CSGGGTSADLRGEQYF. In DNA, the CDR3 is TGCAGCGGGGGAGGGACTAGCGCCGACCTACGGGGCGAGCAGTACTTC.

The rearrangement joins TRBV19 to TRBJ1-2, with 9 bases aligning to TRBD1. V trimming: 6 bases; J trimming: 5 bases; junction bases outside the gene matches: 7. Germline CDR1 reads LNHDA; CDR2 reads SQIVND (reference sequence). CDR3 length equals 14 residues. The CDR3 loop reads CASSPTGGWYGYTF. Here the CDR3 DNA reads TGTGCCAGTAGCCCGACAGGGGGGTGGTATGGCTACACCTTC.

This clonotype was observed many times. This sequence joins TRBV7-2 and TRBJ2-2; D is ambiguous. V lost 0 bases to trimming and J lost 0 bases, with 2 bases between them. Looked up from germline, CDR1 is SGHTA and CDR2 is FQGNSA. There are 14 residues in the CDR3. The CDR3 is CASSLAANTGELFF. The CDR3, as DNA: TGTGCCAGCAGCTTAGCAGCGAACACCGGGGAGCTGTTTTTT.

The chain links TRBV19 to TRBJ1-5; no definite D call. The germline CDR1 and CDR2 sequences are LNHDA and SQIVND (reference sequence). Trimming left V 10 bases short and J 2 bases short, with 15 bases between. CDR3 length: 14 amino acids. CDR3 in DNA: TGTGCCACCGTAAGGTCGTCGGGCAATCAGCCCCAGCATTTT. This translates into CATVRSSGNQPQHF.

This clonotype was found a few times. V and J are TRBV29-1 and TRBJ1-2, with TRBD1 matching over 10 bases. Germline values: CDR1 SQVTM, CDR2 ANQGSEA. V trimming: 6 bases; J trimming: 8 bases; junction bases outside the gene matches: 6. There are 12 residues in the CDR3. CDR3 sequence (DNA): TGCAGCGTATTCGGGACAGGGGAAGGCTACACCTTC. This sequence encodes CSVFGTGEGYTF. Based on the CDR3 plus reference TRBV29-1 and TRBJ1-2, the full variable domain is SAVISQKPSRDICQRGTSLTIQCQVDSQVTMMFWYRQQPGQSLTLIATANQGSEATYESGFVIDKFPISRPNLTFSTLTVSNMSPEDSSIYLCSVFGTGEGYTFGSGTRLTVV.

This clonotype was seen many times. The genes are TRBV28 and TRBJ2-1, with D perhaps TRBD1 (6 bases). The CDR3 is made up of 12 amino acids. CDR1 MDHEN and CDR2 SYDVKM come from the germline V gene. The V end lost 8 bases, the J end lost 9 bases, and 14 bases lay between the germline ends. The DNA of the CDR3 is TGTGCCAGCTTAAGGGGACAAGGTGAGCAGTTCTTC. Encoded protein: CASLRGQGEQFF.

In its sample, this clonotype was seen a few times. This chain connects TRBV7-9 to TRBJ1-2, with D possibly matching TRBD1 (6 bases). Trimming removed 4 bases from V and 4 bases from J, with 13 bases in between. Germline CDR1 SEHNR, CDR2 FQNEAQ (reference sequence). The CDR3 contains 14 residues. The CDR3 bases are TGTGCCAGCAGCTCTACAGGGAAACCCTATGGCTACACCTTC. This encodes CASSSTGKPYGYTF.

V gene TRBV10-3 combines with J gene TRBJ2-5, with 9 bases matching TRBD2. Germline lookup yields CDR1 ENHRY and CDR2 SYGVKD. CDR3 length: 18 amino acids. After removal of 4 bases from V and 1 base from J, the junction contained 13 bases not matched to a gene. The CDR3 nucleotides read TGTGCCATCAGTGCTTGGGCGGGAGGGATCGACGCCCAAGAGACCCAGTACTTC. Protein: CAISAWAGGIDAQETQYF.

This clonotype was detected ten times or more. CDR3 nucleotides: TGTGCCATCAGTGAGACTGCGAGCTCCTACGAGCAGTACTTC. Protein sequence: CAISETASSYEQYF. The chain has TRBV10-3 and TRBJ2-7; D unresolved. Looked up from germline, CDR1 is ENHRY and CDR2 is SYGVKD. CDR3 length equals 14 residues. Deletions cut 2 bases from V and 0 bases from J, with 8 bases between.

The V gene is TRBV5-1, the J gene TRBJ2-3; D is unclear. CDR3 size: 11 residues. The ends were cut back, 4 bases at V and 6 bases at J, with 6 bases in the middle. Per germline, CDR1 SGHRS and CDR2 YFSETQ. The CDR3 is CASSDHDTQYF. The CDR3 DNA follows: TGCGCCAGCAGCGATCATGATACGCAGTATTTT.

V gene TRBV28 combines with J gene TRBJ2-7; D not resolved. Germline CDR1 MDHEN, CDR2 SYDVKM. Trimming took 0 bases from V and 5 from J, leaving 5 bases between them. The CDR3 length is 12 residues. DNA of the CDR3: TGTGCCAGCAGTTTATGGAATGACGAGCAGTACTTC. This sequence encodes CASSLWNDEQYF.

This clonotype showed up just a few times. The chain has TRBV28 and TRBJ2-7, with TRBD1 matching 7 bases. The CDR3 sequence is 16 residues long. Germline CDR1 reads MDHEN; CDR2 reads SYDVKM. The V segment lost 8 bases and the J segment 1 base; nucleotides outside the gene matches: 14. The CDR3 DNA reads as TGTGCCAGCCTCGCAGGGGGAGCAGGGGCATCCTACGAGCAGTACTTC. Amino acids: CASLAGGAGASYEQYF.

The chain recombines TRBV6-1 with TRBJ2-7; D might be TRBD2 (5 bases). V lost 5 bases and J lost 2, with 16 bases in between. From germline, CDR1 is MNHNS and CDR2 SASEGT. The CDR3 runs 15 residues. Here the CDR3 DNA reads TGTGCCAGCAGTCCTTCCACGGACTCCCCCTACGAGCAGTACTTC. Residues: CASSPSTDSPYEQYF.

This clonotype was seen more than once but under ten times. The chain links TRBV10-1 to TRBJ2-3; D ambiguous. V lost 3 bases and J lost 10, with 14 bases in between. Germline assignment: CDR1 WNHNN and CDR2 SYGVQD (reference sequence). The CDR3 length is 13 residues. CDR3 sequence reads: CASSENSIDSQYF. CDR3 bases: TGCGCCAGCAGTGAAAATAGCATCGATTCGCAGTATTTT.

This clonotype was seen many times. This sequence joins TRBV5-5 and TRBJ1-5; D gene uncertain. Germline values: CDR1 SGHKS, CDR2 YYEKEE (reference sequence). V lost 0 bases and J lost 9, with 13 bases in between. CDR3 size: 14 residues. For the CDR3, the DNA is TGTGCCAGCAGCTTGGGGGAAGGGCGCTGGCCCCAGCATTTT. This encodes CASSLGEGRWPQHF.

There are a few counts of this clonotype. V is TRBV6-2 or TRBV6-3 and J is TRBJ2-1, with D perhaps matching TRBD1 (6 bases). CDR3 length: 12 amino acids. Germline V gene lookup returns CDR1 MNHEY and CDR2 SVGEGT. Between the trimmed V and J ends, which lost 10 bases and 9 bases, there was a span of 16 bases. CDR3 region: CATLRGTGEQFF. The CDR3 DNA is TGTGCCACCCTGAGGGGGACGGGTGAGCAGTTCTTC.

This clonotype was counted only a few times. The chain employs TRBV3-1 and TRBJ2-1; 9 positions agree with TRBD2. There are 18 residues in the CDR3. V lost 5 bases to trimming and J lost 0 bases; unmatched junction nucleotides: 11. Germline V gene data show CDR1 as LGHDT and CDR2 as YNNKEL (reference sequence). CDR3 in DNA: TGTGCCAGCAGCACACTAGCGGGTGGAGGGGGCTCCTACAATGAGCAGTTCTTC. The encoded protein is CASSTLAGGGGSYNEQFF.

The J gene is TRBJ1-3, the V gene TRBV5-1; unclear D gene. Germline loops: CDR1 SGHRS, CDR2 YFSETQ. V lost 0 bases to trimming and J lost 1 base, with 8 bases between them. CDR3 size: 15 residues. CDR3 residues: CASSLELGSGNTIYF. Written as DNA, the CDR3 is TGCGCCAGCAGCTTGGAGTTGGGTTCTGGAAACACCATATATTTT.

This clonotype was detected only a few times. CDR3 bases: TGCAGTGCTAGTAGGGGTGAGCAGCCCCAGCATTTT. Encoded protein: CSASRGEQPQHF. The chain recombines TRBV20-1 with TRBJ1-5; a weak D match, TRBD1 (5 bases). The CDR3 length is 12 residues. The germline CDR1 and CDR2 sequences are DFQATT and SNEGSKA (reference sequence). Trimming cost V 3 bases and J 7 bases, with 10 bases left between them.

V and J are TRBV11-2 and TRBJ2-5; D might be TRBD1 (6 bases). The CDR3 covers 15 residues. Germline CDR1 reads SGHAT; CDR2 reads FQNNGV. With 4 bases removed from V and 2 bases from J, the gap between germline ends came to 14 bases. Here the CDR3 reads CASSYTGLTQETQYF. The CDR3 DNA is TGTGCCAGCAGCTACACAGGGTTAACGCAAGAGACCCAGTACTTC.

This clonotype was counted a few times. The CDR3 coding sequence is TGTGCCAGTAGTATCTCAGTCATATCCGACAATGAGCAGTTCTTC. Protein sequence: CASSISVISDNEQFF. This chain uses TRBV19 with TRBJ2-1; D uncertain. Germline-derived CDR1 and CDR2 are LNHDA and SQIVND (reference sequence). This CDR3 comprises 15 residues. V lost 3 bases and J lost 5, with 14 bases in between.

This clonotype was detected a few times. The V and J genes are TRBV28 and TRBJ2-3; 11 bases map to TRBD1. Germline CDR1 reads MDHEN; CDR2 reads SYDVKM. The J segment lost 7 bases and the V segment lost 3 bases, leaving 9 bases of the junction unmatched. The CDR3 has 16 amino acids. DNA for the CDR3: TGTGCCAGCAGTTTGTCCGGGACAGGGGGACGGAATACGCAGTATTTT. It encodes CASSLSGTGGRNTQYF.